The entry below describes one T cell receptor (beta chain). The method was immunoSEQ multiplex PCR; TCRdb's version includes in-frame clones alone and lacks a portion of them. The table has roughly 140,000 clones, roughly nine tenths seen once. Per the germline V gene, CDR1 is MNHNS and CDR2 is SASEGT. V lost 8 bases, J lost 1 base, and 4 bases stayed unmatched. This CDR3 has 14 amino acids. These data come from a study of cytomegalovirus exposure and HLA in healthy donors. The chain is built from TRBV6-1 and TRBJ2-1, with 8 bases identical to TRBD2. The specimen was PBMCs. This receptor was obtained from a woman between 18 and 29 years old in good health and CMV-seropositive. CDR3 DNA sequence: TGTGCCAGCCGGGGGGGATTTTCCTACAATGAGCAGTTCTTC. As protein: CASRGGFSYNEQFF.